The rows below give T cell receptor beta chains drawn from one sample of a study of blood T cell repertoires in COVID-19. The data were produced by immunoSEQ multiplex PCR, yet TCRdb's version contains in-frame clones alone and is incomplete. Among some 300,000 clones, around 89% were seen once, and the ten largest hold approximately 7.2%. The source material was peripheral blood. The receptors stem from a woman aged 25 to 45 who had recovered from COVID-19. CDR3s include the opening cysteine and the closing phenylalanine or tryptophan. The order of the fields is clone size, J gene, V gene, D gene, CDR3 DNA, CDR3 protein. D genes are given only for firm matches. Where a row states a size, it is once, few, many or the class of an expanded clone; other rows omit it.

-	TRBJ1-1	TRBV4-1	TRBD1	TGCGCCAGCAGCCAACTACCGGGACAGGGAACTGAAGCTTTCTTT	CASSQLPGQGTEAFF
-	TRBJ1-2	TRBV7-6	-	TGTGCCAGCAGCTTAGAATCCTTCTATGGCTACACCTTC	CASSLESFYGYTF
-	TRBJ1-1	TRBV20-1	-	TGCAGTCTTTTGGAGGGTACTGAAGCTTTCTTT	CSLLEGTEAFF
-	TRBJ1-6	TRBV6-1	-	TGTGCCAGCAGTGAAAACCCCCAGAATTCACCCCTCCACTTT	CASSENPQNSPLHF
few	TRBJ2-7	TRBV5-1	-	TGCGCCAGCGGAGAGGGAGTAGCCTACGAGCAGTACTTC	CASGEGVAYEQYF
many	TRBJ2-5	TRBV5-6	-	TGTGCCAGCACTCGGACAGTACAAGAGACCCAGTACTTC	CASTRTVQETQYF
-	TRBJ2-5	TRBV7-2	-	TGTGCCAGCAGCCTCAGGCTCCAAGAGACCCAGTACTTC	CASSLRLQETQYF
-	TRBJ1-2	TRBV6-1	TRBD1	TGTGCCAGCAGTGAAGCGGGGACAGGCTATGGCTACACCTTC	CASSEAGTGYGYTF
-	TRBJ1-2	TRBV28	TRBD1	TGTGCCAGCAGTTCACCCAGGGGGCGCAATGGCTACACCTTC	CASSSPRGRNGYTF
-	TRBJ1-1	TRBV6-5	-	TGTGCCAGCAGTTCATCGGGGAGGCGGGGGGCAAATGAAGCTTTCTTT	CASSSSGRRGANEAFF
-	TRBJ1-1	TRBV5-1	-	TGCGCCAGCAGCCGCAGGACACCGAACACTGAAGCTTTCTTT	CASSRRTPNTEAFF